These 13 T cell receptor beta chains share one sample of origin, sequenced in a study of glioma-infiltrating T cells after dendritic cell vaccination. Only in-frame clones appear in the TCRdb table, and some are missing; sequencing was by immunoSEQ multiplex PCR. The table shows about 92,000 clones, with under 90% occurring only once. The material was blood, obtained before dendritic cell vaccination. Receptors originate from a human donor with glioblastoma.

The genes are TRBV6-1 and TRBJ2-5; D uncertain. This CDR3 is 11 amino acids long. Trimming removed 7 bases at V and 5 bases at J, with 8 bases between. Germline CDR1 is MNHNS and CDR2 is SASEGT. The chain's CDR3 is CASTMRETQYF. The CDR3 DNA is TGTGCCAGCACCATGAGGGAGACCCAGTACTTC.

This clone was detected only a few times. CDR3 residues: CASSLSRNTEAFF. The DNA for the CDR3 is TGTGCCAGCAGCTTGTCCAGAAATACTGAAGCTTTCTTT. The chain couples TRBV5-4 to TRBJ1-1; D is undetermined. V dropped 1 base and J dropped 5 bases, with 9 bases sitting between them. CDR3 length: 13 amino acids. Per germline, CDR1 SGHNT and CDR2 YYREEE (reference sequence).

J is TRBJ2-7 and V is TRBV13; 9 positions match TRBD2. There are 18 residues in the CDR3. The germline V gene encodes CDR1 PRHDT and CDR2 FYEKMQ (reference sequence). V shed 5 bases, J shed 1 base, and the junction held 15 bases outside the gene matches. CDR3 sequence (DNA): TGTGCCAGCAGCCCCTATGGAGCGGGAGGCCTTAATTCCTACGAGCAGTACTTC. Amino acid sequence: CASSPYGAGGLNSYEQYF.

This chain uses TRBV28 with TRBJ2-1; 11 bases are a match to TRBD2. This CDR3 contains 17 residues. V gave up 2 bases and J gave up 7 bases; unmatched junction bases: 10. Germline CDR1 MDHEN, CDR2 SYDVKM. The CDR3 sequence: CASSLVAASGGRNEQFF. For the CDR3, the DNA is TGTGCCAGCAGTTTAGTAGCGGCTAGCGGGGGGAGGAATGAGCAGTTCTTC.

DNA of the CDR3: TGTGCCAGCAGCGGGCGGGACGGCGGAAACACCATATATTTT. Translating gives CASSGRDGGNTIYF. The chain is built from TRBV9 and TRBJ1-3; tentative D call: TRBD1 (5 bases). The V and J ends lost 3 bases and 4 bases respectively, with 11 bases between them. Germline values: CDR1 SGDLS, CDR2 YYNGEE. CDR3 size: 14 residues.

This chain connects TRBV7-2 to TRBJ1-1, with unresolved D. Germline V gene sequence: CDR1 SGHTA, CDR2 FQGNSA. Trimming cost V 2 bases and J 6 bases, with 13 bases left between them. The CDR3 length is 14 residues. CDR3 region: CASSLFKAAAEAFF. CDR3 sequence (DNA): TGTGCCAGCAGCTTATTTAAGGCGGCGGCTGAAGCTTTCTTT.

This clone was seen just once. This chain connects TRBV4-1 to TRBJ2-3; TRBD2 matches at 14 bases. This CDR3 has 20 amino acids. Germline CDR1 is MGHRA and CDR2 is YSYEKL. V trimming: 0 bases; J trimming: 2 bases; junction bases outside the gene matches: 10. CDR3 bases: TGCGCCAGCAGCCAAGAACCGGGACTAGCGGGAGTCGACCTCACAGATACGCAGTATTTT. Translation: CASSQEPGLAGVDLTDTQYF.

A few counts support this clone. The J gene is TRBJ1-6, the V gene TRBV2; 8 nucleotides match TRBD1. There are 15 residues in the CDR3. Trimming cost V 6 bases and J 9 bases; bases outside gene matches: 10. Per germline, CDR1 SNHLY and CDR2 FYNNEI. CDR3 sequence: CASSLDRAGSSPLHF. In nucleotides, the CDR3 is TGTGCCAGCAGCCTGGACAGGGCGGGGAGTTCACCCCTCCACTTT.

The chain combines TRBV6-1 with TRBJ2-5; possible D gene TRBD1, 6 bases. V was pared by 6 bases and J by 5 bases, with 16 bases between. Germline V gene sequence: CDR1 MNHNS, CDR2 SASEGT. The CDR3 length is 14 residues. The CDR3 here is CASRGQMGAETQYF. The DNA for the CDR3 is TGTGCCAGCAGGGGACAAATGGGCGCGGAGACCCAGTACTTC.

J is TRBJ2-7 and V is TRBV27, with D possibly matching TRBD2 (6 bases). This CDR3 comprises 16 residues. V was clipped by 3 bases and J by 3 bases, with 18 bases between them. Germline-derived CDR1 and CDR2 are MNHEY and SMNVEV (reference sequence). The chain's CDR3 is CASSFLVRERVYEQYF. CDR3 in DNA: TGTGCCAGCAGTTTTTTGGTGAGGGAGCGGGTCTACGAGCAGTACTTC.

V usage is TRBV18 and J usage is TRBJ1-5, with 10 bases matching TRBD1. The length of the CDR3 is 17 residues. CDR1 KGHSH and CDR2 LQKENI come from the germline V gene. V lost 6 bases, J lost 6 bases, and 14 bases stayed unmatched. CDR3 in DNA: TGTGCCAGCTCTCCGACGACAGGGGGCGGCCGAAGTCAGCCCCAGCATTTT. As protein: CASSPTTGGGRSQPQHF.

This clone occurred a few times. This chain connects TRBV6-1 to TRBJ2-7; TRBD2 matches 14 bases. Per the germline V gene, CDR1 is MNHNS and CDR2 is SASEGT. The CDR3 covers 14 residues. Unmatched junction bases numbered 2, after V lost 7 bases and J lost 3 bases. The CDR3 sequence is CASMGLAGVYEQYF. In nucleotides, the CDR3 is TGTGCCAGCATGGGACTAGCGGGAGTCTACGAGCAGTACTTC.

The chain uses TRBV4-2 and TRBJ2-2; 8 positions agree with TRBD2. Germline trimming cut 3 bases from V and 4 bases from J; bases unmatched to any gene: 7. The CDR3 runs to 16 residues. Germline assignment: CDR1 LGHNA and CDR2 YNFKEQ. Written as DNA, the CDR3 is TGTGCCAGCAGCCATGACGGGAGGGCCCCCACCGGGGAGCTGTTTTTT. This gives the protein CASSHDGRAPTGELFF.